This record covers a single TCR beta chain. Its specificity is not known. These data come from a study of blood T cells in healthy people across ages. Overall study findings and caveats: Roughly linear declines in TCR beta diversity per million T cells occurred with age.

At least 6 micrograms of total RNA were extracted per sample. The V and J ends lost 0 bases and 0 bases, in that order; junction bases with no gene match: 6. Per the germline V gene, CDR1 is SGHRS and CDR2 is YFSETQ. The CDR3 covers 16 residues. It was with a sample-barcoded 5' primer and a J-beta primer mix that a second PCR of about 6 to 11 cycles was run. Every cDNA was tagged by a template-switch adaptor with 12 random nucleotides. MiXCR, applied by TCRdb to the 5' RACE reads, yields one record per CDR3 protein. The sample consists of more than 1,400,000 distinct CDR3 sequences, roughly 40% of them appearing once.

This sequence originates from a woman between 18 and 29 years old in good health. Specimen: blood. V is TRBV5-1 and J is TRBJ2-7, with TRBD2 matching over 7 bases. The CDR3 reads CASSLGSGAVSYEQYF. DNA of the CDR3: TGCGCCAGCAGCTTGGGGAGCGGGGCGGTCTCCTACGAGCAGTACTTC.